This T cell receptor (beta chain) is drawn from a study of CD8 T cells in Susac syndrome. Random hexamers were used to reverse transcribe an amount of roughly 0.45 to 1 ug RNA. With immunoSEQ multiplex PCR, TCR beta CDR3 was amplified across 54 Vbeta and 13 Jbeta. TCRdb fed the immunoSEQ multiplex PCR reads into MiXCR, producing one record per CDR3 protein. There are 330,000 or so distinct CDR3 sequences in the sample; around 85% occur only once, and about 0.22% lies in the top ten. V was clipped by 1 base and J by 0 bases; unmatched bases: 7. This CDR3 spans 19 amino acids. Germline V gene lookup returns CDR1 DFQATT and CDR2 SNEGSKA (reference sequence).

The V gene is TRBV20-1, the J gene TRBJ2-1, with 15 nucleotides matching TRBD2. This TCR derives from a human donor with multiple sclerosis. Specimen: CD8+ T cells from PBMCs. The CDR3 DNA sequence: TGCAGTGCTAGAGGGGGACTAGCGGGAGGAGCGTTCTCCTACAATGAGCAGTTCTTC. Amino acids: CSARGGLAGGAFSYNEQFF.